This T cell receptor (beta chain) was documented in a study of graft-versus-host responses after intestinal transplantation. About the study: All recipients got anti-thymocyte globulin induction, then tacrolimus and steroids for around three years. The study's findings and limits: GvH clonotypes were identified within recipient marrow, with a subset emerging first in ileum or blood.

TCRdb's copy holds only in-frame clones and misses some; the assay was immunoSEQ multiplex PCR. Of some 13,000 clones listed, just under 75% were seen once; the top ten hold less than 9%. Intraepithelial plus lamina propria lymphocytes were released by processing graft tissue. The CDR3 totals 12 residues. The ends were cut back, 8 bases at V and 2 bases at J, with 8 bases in the middle. Germline V gene data show CDR1 as MGHRA and CDR2 as YSYEKL. On this clone: What it binds is not known.

The sequenced sample was ileum tissue, obtained 16 days after intestinal transplant. This sequence joins TRBV4-1 and TRBJ2-3; D is possibly TRBD1 (6 bases). The clonotype comes from a human patient who received an intestinal transplant, so some T cells may come from the graft donor. CDR3 coding DNA: TGCGCCAGCCGGGACACCACAGATACGCAGTATTTT. This encodes CASRDTTDTQYF.